This TCR beta chain appears in the sequencing data of a study of blood T cell repertoires in COVID-19. About the research overall: Samples taken during acute and convalescent COVID-19 were collected in the United States, Italy and Spain. The analysed material was cDNA or gDNA that came from T cells, B-cell-depleted T cells, or PBMCs.

The CDR3 runs 13 residues. V was clipped by 4 bases and J by 5 bases; unmatched bases: 3. The germline CDR1 and CDR2 sequences are SGHVS and FQNEAQ. The table lists this clone with a few counts. In the authors' methods: Amplified reference gene primers provided the basis for estimating nucleated cell counts. The protocol was immunoSEQ multiplex PCR, while the TCRdb copy is restricted to in-frame clones and leaves out a portion. V and J calls and clone size are given by that table; D and trimming were obtained from the DNA. The repertoire includes hundreds of thousands of clones, about four fifths of them detected once, and about 10% sits in the top ten.

This chain links TRBV7-8 with TRBJ2-3, with 7 bases lining up with TRBD1. Sequencing used peripheral blood. This TCR came from a woman of 80 years or more with acute or convalescent COVID-19. CDR3 nucleotides: TGTGCCAGCAGCTCCCACAGGGGAGATACGCAGTATTTT. Translation gives CASSSHRGDTQYF.